The present TCR beta chain was sequenced within a study of human T cells and chemical hapten exposure. Study-level information: Enrolled patients were predominantly female and had alopecia areata, totalis or universalis.

A single record per CDR3 protein comes from TCRdb applying MiXCR to the RACE reads. The sample lists tens of thousands of distinct CDR3 sequences, roughly a tenth occurring once. This clonotype was recorded at least ten times. Time point described: patch test 2, 6 weeks after DPC sensitization. Treatment of the sample: therapeutic diphenylcyclopropenone sensitization with weekly scalp DPC. Sequenced material: whole blood, taken in connection with sensitization to the hapten diphenylcyclopropenone (DPC). This receptor was taken from a man aged 25 to 40 with alopecia areata. Some clones in this sample may be carry-over from other donors' samples.

CDR3 sequence (DNA): TGTGCCAGCAGCCCACTCGTGCAGCTAGAAGATACGCAGTATTTT. Protein sequence: CASSPLVQLEDTQYF. This chain links TRBV5-5 with TRBJ2-3; D not certain. The V end was cut by 4 bases, the J end by 5 bases, with 17 bases between. This CDR3 has 15 residues. Germline V gives CDR1 SGHKS, CDR2 YYEKEE (reference sequence). Full variable domain (outside the CDR3, taken from reference TRBV5-5 and TRBJ2-3): DAGVTQSPTHLIKTRGQQVTLRCSPISGHKSVSWYQQVLGQGPQFIFQYYEKEERGRGNFPDRFSARQFPNYSSELNVNALLLGDSALYLCASSPLVQLEDTQYFGPGTRLTVL.